This T cell receptor beta chain originates from a study of OX40 agonist ivuxolimab in advanced cancers. Study in general: Prior therapy, whether anti-PD-1, anti-PD-L1 or anti-CTLA-4, was allowed, and less than 45% had some.

With regard to this clone: What it recognizes is unknown.

Study-level results: On average, CD8+ T cells had more expanded clones than CD4+. CD4+ and CD8+ blood T cells expanded clonally by week 6 at 0.1 to 3.0 mg/kg.

Libraries were prepared by immunoSEQ multiplex PCR; TCRdb keeps only in-frame clonotypes and omits some of them. Of 35,000 to 55,000 clones detected, roughly 82% appear once; the ten largest clones hold about 2.1%. Sampling times: baseline, cycle 4 day 1, cycle 7 day 1. This TCR came from an adult with an advanced solid tumor such as melanoma, head and neck, liver or kidney cancer. The source was CD4+ or CD8+ T cells sorted from blood, collected in a trial of the OX40 agonist ivuxolimab.

The CDR3 DNA follows: TGTGCCAGCAGTTTAGGGGGACGTCGACAGTACTTC. It encodes CASSLGGRRQYF. The V call is TRBV28, the J call TRBJ2-7; the D gene could be TRBD1 or TRBD2 (5 bases each). The V gene lost 2 bases and the J gene lost 10 bases, with 12 bases spanning the gap. Germline lookup yields CDR1 MDHEN and CDR2 SYDVKM. The CDR3 runs 12 residues.